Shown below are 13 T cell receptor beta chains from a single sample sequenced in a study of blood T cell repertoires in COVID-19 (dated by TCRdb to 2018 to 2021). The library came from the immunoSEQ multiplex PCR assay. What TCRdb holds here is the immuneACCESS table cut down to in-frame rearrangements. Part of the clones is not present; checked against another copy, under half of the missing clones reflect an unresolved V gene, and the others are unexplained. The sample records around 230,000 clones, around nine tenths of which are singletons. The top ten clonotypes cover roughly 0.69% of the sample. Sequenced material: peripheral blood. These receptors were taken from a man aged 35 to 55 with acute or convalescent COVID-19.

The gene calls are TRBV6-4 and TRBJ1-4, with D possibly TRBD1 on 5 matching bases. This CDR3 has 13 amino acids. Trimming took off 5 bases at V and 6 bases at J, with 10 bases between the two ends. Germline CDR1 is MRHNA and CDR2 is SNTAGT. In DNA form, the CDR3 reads TGTGCCAGCAGTACGGGGGGAGATGAAAAACTGTTTTTT. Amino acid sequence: CASSTGGDEKLFF.

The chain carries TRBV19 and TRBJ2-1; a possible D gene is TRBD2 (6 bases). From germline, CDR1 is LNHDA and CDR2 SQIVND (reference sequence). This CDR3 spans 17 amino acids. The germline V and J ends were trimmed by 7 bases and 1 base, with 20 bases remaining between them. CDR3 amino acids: CASKRGLSLLSYNEQFF. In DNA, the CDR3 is TGTGCCAGTAAGAGAGGACTATCCCTTTTATCCTACAATGAGCAGTTCTTC.

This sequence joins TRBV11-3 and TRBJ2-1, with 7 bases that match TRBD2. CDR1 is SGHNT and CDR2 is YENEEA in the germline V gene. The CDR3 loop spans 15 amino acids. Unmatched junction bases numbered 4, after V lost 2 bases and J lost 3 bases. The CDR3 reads CASSLSSGLYNEQFF. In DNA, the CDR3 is TGTGCCAGCAGCTTAAGTAGCGGGCTCTACAATGAGCAGTTCTTC.

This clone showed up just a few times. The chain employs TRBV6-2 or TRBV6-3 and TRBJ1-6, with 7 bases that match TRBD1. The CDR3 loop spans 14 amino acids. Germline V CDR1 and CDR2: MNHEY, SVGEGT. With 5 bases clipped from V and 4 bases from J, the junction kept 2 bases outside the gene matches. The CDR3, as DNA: TGTGCCAGCAGTCCAGGGGGGTATAATTCACCCCTCCACTTT. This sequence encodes CASSPGGYNSPLHF.

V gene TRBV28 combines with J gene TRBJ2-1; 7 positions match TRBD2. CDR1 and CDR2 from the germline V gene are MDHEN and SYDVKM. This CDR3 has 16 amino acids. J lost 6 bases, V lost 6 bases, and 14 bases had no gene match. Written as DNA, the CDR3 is TGTGCCAGCAGCCAACAAGGGGCTAGCGGACGCAATGAGCAGTTCTTC. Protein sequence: CASSQQGASGRNEQFF.

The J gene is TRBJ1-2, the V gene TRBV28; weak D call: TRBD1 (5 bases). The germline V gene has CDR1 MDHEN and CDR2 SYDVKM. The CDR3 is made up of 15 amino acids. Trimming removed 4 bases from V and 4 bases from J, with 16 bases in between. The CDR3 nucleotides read TGTGCCAGCAGTTCCGGGCGGGGCCGCCTCTATGGCTACACCTTC. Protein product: CASSSGRGRLYGYTF.

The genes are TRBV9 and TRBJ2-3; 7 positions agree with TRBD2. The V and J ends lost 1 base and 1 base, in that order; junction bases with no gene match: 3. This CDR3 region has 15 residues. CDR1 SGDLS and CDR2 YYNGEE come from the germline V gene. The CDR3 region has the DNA TGTGCCAGCAGCGTATTCAGCGGGGGCACAGATACGCAGTATTTT. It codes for CASSVFSGGTDTQYF.

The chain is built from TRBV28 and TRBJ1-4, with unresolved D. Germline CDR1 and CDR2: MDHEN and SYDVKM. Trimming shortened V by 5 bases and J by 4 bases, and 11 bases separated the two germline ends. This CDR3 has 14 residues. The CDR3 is CASSREHRNEKLFF. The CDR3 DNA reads TGTGCCAGCAGTCGGGAGCACCGTAATGAAAAACTGTTTTTT.

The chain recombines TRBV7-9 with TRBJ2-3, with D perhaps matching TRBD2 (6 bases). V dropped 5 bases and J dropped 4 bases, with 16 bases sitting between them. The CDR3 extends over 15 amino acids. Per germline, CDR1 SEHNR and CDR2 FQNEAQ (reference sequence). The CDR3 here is CASSPSGGTADTQYF. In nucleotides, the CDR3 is TGTGCCAGCAGCCCGAGCGGAGGGACCGCAGATACGCAGTATTTT.

This chain's CDR3 is CASSLDFPNTEAFF. CDR3 sequence (DNA): TGCGCCAGCAGCTTGGACTTTCCGAACACTGAAGCTTTCTTT. The J gene is TRBJ1-1, the V gene TRBV5-1; D uncertain. Germline V gene sequence: CDR1 SGHRS, CDR2 YFSETQ. The CDR3 is 14 residues long. V was clipped by 0 bases and J by 1 base, with 7 bases between them. The full variable domain, its missing parts supplied by reference TRBV5-1 and TRBJ1-1, is KAGVTQTPRYLIKTRGQQVTLSCSPISGHRSVSWYQQTPGQGLQFLFEYFSETQRNKGNFPGRFSGRQFSNSRSEMNVSTLELGDSALYLCASSLDFPNTEAFFGQGTRLTVV.

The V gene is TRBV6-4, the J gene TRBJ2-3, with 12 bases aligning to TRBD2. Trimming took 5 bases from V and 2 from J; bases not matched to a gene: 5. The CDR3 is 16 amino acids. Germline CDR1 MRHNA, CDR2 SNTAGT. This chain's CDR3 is CASSYASGGATDTQYF. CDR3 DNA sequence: TGTGCCAGCAGTTACGCTAGCGGGGGGGCCACAGATACGCAGTATTTT.

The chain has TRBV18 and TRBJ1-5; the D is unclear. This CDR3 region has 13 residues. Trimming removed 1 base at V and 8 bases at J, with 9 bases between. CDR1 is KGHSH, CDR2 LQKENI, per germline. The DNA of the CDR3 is TGTGCCAGCTCACCACGGAGTAGTGAGCCCCAGCATTTT. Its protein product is CASSPRSSEPQHF.

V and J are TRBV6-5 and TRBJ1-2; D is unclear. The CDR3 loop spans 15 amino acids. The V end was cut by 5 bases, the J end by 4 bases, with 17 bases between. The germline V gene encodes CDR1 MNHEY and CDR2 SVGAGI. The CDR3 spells CASSPQPGGLYGYTF. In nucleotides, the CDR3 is TGTGCCAGCAGTCCACAACCAGGAGGTCTCTATGGCTACACCTTC.